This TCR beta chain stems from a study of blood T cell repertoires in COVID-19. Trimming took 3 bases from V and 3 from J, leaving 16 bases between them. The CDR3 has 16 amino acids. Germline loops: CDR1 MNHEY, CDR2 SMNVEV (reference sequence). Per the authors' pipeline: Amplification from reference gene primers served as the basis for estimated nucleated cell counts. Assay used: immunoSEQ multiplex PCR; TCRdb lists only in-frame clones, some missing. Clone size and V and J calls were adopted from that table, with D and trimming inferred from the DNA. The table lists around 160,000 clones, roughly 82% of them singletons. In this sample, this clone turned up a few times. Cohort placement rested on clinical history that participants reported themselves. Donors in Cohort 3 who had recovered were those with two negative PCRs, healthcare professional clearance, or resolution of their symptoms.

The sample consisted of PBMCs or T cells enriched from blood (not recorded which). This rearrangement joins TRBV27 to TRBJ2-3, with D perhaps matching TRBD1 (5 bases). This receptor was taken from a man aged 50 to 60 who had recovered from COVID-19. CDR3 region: CASSLGKGLRTDTQYF. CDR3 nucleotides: TGTGCCAGCAGTTTGGGAAAGGGGCTGCGGACAGATACGCAGTATTTT.